This T cell receptor beta chain was sequenced in a study of cytomegalovirus exposure and HLA in healthy donors. Looking at the study overall: From HLA-typed donors, an early data release held roughly 89 million unique TCRs. Broader study findings: Analyses of presence and absence presupposed an approximately uniform sequencing depth across donors. Researchers counted around 170 TCR beta chains as cytomegalovirus-associated. CMV serostatus was the only recorded immune exposure for donors.

The CDR3 runs 14 residues. Germline V lookup: CDR1 MNHEY, CDR2 SVGAGI. The germline V and J ends were trimmed by 8 bases and 3 bases, with 13 bases remaining between them. PCR amplification relied on 60 Vbeta primers (plus 13 Jbeta primers). TCRdb's table, derived via immunoSEQ multiplex PCR, lists solely in-frame clones and lacks some. The data show about 120,000 clones, 70% to 80% seen once. For this clone: Its antigen is unidentified.

The sequencing sample was made of PBMCs. The V and J genes are TRBV6-5 and TRBJ1-4; D gene uncertain. This clonotype was sampled from a man aged 45-65 years in good health and CMV-seropositive. DNA of the CDR3: TGTGCCAGCCAGCTCTCGGCGGCTAATGAAAAACTGTTTTTT. Translating it yields CASQLSAANEKLFF.